Following are 6 T cell receptor beta chains from one sample sequenced in a study of T cell changes during pregnancy in multiple sclerosis. Generated by immunoSEQ multiplex PCR, the TCRdb table keeps only in-frame clones and is missing some. Among 80,000 to 100,000 clones, approximately 92% were seen once, and the ten largest hold about 3%. Here the sequenced sample was peripheral blood, taken in the first trimester of pregnancy. The receptors shown here come from a female donor with multiple sclerosis, enrolled in a pregnancy study.

CDR3 in DNA: TGTGCCAGCAGTTCCCTAGCGGGAGGGCGATGGATCACAGATACGCAGTATTTT. It specifies CASSSLAGGRWITDTQYF. The J gene is TRBJ2-3, the V gene TRBV11-2, with 12 bases aligning to TRBD2. With V trimmed by 6 bases and J by 2 bases, 12 bases remained unmatched. Germline CDR1 is SGHAT and CDR2 is FQNNGV. This CDR3 spans 18 amino acids. Supplemented by reference TRBV11-2 and TRBJ2-3, the full variable domain reads EAGVAQSPRYKIIEKRQSVAFWCNPISGHATLYWYQQILGQGPKLLIQFQNNGVVDDSQLPKDRFSAERLKGVDSTLKIQPAKLEDSAVYLCASSSLAGGRWITDTQYFGPGTRLTVL.

This clone was detected once. The chain recombines TRBV6-1 with TRBJ2-7; D is ambiguous. In germline, CDR1 is MNHNS, CDR2 SASEGT. Trimming removed 1 base at V and 2 bases at J, with 6 bases between. CDR3 length equals 13 residues. CDR3 residues: CASSEDIPYEQYF. CDR3 bases: TGTGCCAGCAGTGAAGACATCCCCTACGAGCAGTACTTC.

The rearrangement uses TRBV6-5 and TRBJ1-2, with a weak D call TRBD1 (6 bases). Germline V gives CDR1 MNHEY, CDR2 SVGAGI. The ends were cut back, 0 bases at V and 0 bases at J, with 8 bases in the middle. The CDR3 spans 15 residues. The CDR3, as DNA: TGTGCCAGCAGTTACTCGGACAGTTCTAACTATGGCTACACCTTC. Its translation is CASSYSDSSNYGYTF.

DNA of the CDR3: TGTGCCAGTAGTATTCTCGGCGGGTGGGGGGAGCTGTTTTTT. Encoded protein: CASSILGGWGELFF. V and J are TRBV19 and TRBJ2-2, with D possibly TRBD2 on 5 matching bases. Per germline, CDR1 LNHDA and CDR2 SQIVND (reference sequence). With 3 bases removed from V and 8 bases from J, the gap between germline ends came to 13 bases. The CDR3 runs to 14 residues.

The chain is built from TRBV28 and TRBJ2-7; 8 nucleotides align to TRBD1. J gave up 2 bases and V 4 bases, and 7 bases lay outside the gene matches. Germline CDR1 MDHEN, CDR2 SYDVKM. The length of the CDR3 is 15 residues. CDR3 DNA: TGTGCCAGCAGTTCCAGACAGGGGCTGGCCTACGAGCAGTACTTC. As protein: CASSSRQGLAYEQYF.

This sequence joins TRBV5-4 and TRBJ2-7; D call uncertain. The CDR3 is 13 residues long. Trimming took off 1 base at V and 5 bases at J, with 10 bases between the two ends. The germline V gene has CDR1 SGHNT and CDR2 YYREEE (reference sequence). CDR3 sequence (DNA): TGTGCCAGCAGCTTGTCTCCGTCCCACGAGCAGTACTTC. Translated: CASSLSPSHEQYF.